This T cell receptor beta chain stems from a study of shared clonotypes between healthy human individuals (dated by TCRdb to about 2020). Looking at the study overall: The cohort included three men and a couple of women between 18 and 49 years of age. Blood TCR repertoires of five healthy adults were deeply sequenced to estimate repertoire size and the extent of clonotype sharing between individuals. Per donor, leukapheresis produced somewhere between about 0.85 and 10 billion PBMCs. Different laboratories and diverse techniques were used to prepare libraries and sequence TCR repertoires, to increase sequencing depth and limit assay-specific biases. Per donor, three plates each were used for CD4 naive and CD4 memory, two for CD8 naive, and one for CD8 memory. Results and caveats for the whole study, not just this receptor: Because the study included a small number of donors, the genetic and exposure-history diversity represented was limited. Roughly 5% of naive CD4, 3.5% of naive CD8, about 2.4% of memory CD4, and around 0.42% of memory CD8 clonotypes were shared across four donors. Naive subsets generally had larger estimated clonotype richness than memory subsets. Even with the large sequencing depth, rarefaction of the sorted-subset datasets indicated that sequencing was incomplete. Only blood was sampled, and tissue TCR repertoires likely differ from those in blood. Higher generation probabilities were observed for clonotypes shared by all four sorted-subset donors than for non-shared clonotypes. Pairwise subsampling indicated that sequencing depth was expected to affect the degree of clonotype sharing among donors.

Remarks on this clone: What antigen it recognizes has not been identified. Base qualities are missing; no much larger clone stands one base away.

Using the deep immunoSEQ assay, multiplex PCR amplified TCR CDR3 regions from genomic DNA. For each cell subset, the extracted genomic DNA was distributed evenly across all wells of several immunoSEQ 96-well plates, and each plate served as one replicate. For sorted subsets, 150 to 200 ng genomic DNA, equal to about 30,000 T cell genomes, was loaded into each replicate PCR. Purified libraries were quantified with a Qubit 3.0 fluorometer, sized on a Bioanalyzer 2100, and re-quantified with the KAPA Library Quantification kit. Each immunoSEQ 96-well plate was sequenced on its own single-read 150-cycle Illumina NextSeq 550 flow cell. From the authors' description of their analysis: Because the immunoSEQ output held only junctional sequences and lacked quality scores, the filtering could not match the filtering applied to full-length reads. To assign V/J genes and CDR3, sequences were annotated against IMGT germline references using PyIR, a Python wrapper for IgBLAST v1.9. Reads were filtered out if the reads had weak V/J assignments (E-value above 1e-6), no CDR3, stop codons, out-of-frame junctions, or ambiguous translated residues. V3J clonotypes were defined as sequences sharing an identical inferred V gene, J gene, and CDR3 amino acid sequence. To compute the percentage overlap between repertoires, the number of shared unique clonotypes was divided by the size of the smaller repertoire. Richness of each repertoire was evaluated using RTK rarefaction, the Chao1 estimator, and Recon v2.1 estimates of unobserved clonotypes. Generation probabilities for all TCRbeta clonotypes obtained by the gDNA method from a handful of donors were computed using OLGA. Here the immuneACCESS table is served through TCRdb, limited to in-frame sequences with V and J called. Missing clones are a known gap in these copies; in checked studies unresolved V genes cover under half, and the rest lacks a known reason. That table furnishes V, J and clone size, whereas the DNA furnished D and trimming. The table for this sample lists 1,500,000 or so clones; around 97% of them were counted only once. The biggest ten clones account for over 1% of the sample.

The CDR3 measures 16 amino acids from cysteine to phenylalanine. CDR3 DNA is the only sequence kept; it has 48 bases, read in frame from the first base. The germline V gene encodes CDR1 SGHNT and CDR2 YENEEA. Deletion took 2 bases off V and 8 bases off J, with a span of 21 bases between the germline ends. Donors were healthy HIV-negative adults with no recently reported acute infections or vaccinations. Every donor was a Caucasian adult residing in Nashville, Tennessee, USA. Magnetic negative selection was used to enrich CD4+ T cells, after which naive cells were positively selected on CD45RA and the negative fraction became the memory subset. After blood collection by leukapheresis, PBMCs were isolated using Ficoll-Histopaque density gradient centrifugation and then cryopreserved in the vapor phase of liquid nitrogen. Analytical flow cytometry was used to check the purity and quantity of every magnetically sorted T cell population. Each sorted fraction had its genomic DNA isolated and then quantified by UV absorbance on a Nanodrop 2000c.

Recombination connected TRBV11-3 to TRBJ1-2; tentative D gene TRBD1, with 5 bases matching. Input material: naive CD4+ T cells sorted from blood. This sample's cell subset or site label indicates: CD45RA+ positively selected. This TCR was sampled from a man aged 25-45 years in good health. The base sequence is TGTGCCAGCAGCTTAAGGAGGGGATCCGCTACGCGGGGCTACACCTTC. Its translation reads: CASSLRRGSATRGYTF.